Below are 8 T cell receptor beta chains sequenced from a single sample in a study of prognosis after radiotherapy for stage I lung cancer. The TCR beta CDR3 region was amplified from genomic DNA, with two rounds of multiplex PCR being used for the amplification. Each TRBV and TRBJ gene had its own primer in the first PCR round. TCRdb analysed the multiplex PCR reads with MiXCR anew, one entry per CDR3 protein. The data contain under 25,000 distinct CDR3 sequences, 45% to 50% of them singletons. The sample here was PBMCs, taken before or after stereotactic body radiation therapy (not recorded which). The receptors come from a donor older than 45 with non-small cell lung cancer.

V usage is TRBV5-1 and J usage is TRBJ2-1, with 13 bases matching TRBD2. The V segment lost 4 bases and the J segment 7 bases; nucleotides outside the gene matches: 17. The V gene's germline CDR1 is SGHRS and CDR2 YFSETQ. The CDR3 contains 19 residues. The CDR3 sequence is CASSGGRTSGSREKNEQFF. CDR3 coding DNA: TGCGCCAGCAGCGGCGGCCGGACTAGCGGGAGCCGGGAGAAGAATGAGCAGTTCTTC.

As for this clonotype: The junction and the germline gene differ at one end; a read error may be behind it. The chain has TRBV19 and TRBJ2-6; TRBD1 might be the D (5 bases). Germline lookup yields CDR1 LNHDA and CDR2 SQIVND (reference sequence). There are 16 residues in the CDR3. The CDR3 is CASSRAGCSVANVLTF. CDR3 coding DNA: TGTGCCAGTTCCCGTGCAGGGTGCTCTGTGGCCAACGTCCTGACTTTC.

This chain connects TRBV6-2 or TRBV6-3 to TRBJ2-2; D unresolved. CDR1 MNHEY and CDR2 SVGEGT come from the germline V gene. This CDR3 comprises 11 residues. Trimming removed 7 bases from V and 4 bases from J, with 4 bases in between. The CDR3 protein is CASISTGELFF. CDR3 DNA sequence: TGTGCCAGCATAAGCACCGGGGAGCTGTTTTTT.

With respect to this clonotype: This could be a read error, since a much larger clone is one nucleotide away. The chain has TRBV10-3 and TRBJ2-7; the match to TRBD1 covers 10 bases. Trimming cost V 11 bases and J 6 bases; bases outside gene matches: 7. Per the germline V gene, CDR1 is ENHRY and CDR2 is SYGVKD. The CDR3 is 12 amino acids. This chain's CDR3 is CAGKDRGGEQYF. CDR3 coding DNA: TGTGCCGGCAAGGACAGGGGGGGCGAGCAGTACTTC.

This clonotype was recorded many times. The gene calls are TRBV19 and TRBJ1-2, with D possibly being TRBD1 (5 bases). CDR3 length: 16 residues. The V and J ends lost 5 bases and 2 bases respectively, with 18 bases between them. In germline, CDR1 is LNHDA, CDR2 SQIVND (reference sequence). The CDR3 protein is CASSVTRWGPNYGYTF. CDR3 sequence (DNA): TGTGCCAGTAGTGTGACGAGGTGGGGACCCAACTATGGCTACACCTTC. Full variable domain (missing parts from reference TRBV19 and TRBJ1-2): DGGITQSPKYLFRKEGQNVTLSCEQNLNHDAMYWYRQDPGQGLRLIYYSQIVNDFQKGDIAEGYSVSREKKESFPLTVTSAQKNPTAFYLCASSVTRWGPNYGYTFGSGTRLTVV.

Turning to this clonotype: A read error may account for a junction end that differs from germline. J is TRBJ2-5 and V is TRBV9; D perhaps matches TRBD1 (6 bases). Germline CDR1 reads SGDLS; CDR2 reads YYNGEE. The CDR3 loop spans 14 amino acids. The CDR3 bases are TGTGCCAGCAGCCCCACCGCAGGGGAAGATACCCAGTACTTC. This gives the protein CASSPTAGEDTQYF.

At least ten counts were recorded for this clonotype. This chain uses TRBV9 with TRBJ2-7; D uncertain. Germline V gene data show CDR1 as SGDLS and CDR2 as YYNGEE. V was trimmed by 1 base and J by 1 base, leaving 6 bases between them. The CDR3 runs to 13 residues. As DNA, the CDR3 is TGTGCCAGCAGCGTAAGTAGTTCCTACGAGCAGTACTTC. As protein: CASSVSSSYEQYF. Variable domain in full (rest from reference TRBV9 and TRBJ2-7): DSGVTQTPKHLITATGQRVTLRCSPRSGDLSVYWYQQSLDQGLQFLIQYYNGEERAKGNILERFSAQQFPDLHSELNLSSLELGDSALYFCASSVSSSYEQYFGPGTRLTVT.

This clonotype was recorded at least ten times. CDR3 loop: CASRTRGGSNTEAFF. CDR3 coding DNA: TGTGCCAGCAGGACCCGAGGGGGGTCGAACACTGAAGCTTTCTTT. The J gene is TRBJ1-1, the V gene TRBV2, with D tentatively TRBD1 (6 bases). The ends were cut back, 6 bases at V and 1 base at J, with 15 bases in the middle. Germline V CDR1 and CDR2: SNHLY, FYNNEI. The CDR3 is 15 residues long.